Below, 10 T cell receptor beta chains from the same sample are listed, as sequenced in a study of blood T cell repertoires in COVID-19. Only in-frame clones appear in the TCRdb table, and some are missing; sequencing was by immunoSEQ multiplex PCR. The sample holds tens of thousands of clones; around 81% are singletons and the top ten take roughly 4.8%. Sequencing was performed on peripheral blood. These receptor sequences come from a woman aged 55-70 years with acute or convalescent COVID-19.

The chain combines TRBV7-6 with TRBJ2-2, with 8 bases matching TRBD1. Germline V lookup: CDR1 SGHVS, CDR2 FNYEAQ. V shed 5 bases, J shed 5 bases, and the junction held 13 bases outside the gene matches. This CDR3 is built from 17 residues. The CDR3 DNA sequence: TGTGCCAGCAGCCTGGTCGCTGGGACAGGAGAGACCGGGGAGCTGTTTTTT. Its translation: CASSLVAGTGETGELFF.

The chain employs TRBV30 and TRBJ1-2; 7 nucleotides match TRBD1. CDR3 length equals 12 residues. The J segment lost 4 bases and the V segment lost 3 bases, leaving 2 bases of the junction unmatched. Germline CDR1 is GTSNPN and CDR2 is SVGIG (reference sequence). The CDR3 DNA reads TGTGCCTGGAGAGACAGGGCCTATGGCTACACCTTC. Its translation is CAWRDRAYGYTF.

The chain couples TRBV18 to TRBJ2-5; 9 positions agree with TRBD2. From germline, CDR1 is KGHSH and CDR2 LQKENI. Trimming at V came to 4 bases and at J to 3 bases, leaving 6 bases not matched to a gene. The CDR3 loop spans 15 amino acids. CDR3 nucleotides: TGTGCCAGCTCACTCCTGGCGGGAGGGGAAGAGACCCAGTACTTC. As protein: CASSLLAGGEETQYF.

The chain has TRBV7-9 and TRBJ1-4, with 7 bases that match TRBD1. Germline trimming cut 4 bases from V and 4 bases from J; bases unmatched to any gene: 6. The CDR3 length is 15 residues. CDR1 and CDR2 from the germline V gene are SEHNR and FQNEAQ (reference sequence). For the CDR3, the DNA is TGTGCCAGCAGCTCAACCGGGACAGTTAATGAAAAACTGTTTTTT. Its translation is CASSSTGTVNEKLFF.

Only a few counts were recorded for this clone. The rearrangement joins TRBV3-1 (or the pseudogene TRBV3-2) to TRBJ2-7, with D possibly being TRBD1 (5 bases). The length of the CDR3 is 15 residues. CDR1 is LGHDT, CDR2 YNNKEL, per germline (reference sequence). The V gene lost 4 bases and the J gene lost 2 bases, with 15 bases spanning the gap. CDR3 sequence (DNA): TGTGCCAGCAGCCTAACCCAGACAGAAACCTACGAGCAGTACTTC. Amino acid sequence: CASSLTQTETYEQYF.

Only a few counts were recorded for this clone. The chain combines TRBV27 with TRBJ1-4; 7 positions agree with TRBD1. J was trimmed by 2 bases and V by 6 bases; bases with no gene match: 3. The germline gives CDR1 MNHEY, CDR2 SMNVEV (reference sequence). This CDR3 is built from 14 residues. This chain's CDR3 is CASSVTGTNEKLFF. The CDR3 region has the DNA TGTGCCAGCAGCGTGACAGGGACTAATGAAAAACTGTTTTTT. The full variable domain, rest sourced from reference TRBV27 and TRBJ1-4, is EAQVTQNPRYLITVTGKKLTVTCSQNMNHEYMSWYRQDPGLGLRQIYYSMNVEVTDKGDVPEGYKVSRKEKRNFPLILESPSPNQTSLYFCASSVTGTNEKLFFGSGTQLSVL.

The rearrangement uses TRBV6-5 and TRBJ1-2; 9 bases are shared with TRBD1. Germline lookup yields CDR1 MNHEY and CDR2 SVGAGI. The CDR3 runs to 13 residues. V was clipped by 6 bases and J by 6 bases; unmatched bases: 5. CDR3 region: CASRLRTGDGYTF. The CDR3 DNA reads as TGTGCCAGCAGGCTAAGGACAGGGGATGGCTACACCTTC.

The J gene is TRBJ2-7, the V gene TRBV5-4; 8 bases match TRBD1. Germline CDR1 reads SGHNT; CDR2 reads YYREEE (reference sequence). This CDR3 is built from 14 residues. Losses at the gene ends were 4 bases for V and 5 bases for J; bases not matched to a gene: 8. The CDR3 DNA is TGTGCCAGCAGCCTGGACAGGGTAAGACACGAGCAGTACTTC. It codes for CASSLDRVRHEQYF.

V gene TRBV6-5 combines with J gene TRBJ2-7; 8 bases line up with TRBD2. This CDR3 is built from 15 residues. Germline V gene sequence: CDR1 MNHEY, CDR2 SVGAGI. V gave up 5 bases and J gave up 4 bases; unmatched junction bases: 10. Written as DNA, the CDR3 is TGTGCCAGCAGTCATCCGATTAGCGGGATATACGAGCAGTACTTC. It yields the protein CASSHPISGIYEQYF.

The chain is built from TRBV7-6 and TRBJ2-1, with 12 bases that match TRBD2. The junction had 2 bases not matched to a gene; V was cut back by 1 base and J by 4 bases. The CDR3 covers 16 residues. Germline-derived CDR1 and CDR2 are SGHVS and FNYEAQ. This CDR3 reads CASSLGTSGDYNEQFF. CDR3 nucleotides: TGTGCCAGCAGCTTAGGGACTAGCGGGGATTACAATGAGCAGTTCTTC.